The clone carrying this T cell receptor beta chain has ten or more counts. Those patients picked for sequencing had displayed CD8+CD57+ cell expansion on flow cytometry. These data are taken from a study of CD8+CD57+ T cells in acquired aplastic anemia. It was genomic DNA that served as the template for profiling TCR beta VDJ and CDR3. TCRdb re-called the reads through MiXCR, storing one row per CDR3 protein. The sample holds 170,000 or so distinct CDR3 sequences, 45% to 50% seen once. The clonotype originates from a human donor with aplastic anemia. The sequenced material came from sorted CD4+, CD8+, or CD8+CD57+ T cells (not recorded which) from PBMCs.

CDR3 coding DNA: TGTGCCAGCAGATGGCAGGGGGCTGGTTCACCCCTCCACTTT. This translates into CASRWQGAGSPLHF. The V and J genes are TRBV6-1 and TRBJ1-6; 8 nucleotides line up with TRBD1. Germline CDR1 reads MNHNS; CDR2 reads SASEGT. The V and J ends lost 6 bases and 9 bases, in that order; junction bases with no gene match: 7. The CDR3 has 14 amino acids.